This passage covers 20 T cell receptor beta chains from one sample sequenced in a study of cytomegalovirus exposure and HLA in healthy donors. The PCR was carried out with 60 Vbeta primers and 13 Jbeta primers. The repertoire was sequenced with immunoSEQ multiplex PCR; TCRdb's copy has only in-frame clones and lacks some. The repertoire consists of around 140,000 clones, with 70% occurring once and the leading ten covering under 2.5%. Sequenced: PBMCs. These TCRs come from a woman in her sixties or seventies in good health and CMV-seropositive.

The V and J genes are TRBV5-6 and TRBJ2-3, with 12 nucleotides matching TRBD2. Per the germline V gene, CDR1 is SGHDT and CDR2 is YYEEEE. The trim removed 5 bases at V and 1 base at J, leaving 8 bases unmatched. The CDR3 is 17 amino acids. The CDR3 loop reads CASSRTSGIRRTDTQYF. The DNA for the CDR3 is TGTGCCAGCAGTAGGACTAGCGGGATACGACGCACAGATACGCAGTATTTT.

This clone was seen a few times. The J gene is TRBJ2-5, the V gene TRBV7-3, with 8 positions matching TRBD2. Looked up from germline, CDR1 is SGHTA and CDR2 is FQGTGA. Trimming at V came to 5 bases and at J to 5 bases, leaving 4 bases not matched to a gene. The CDR3 contains 13 residues. The CDR3 reads CASSSGSGETQYF. The CDR3, as DNA: TGTGCCAGCAGCAGCGGGAGTGGTGAGACCCAGTACTTC.

This chain uses TRBV14 with TRBJ1-1, with D tentatively TRBD1 (5 bases). The germline V gene has CDR1 SGHDN and CDR2 FVKESK. This CDR3 has 13 amino acids. The V gene lost 1 base and the J gene lost 4 bases, with 7 bases spanning the gap. The DNA of the CDR3 is TGTGCCAGCAGCCAAGTGGGGGGCACTGAAGCTTTCTTT. This codes for CASSQVGGTEAFF.

The V gene is TRBV5-6, the J gene TRBJ1-1; weak D call: TRBD1 (6 bases). V lost 3 bases and J 1 base, leaving 10 bases between the germline ends. The CDR3 covers 14 residues. Per germline, CDR1 SGHDT and CDR2 YYEEEE. The CDR3 spells CASSSLTGNTEAFF. CDR3 nucleotides: TGTGCCAGCAGCTCCCTGACAGGGAACACTGAAGCTTTCTTT.

The rearrangement links TRBV21-1 to TRBJ2-6; the listed D gene, TRBD1, was not tested against the DNA. TRBV21-1 is deemed a pseudogene. CDR3 length: 17 amino acids. The CDR3 bases are TGTGCCAGCAGCAAAACGGGACACTACTCTGGGGCCAACGTCCTGACTTTC. Translation: CASSKTGHYSGANVLTF.

The chain is built from TRBV2 and TRBJ1-2; no clear D. V was clipped by 7 bases and J by 2 bases, with 8 bases between them. Germline V CDR1 and CDR2: SNHLY, FYNNEI. This CDR3 spans 12 amino acids. CDR3 in amino acids: CASNSKNYGYTF. The CDR3 region has the DNA TGTGCCAGCAATAGCAAGAACTATGGCTACACCTTC.

The rearrangement links TRBV30 to TRBJ1-6; 9 positions match TRBD1. The V and J ends lost 8 bases and 6 bases, in that order; junction bases with no gene match: 5. Germline V gene sequence: CDR1 GTSNPN, CDR2 SVGIG (reference sequence). The CDR3 has 13 residues. The chain's CDR3 is CAGTGGGNSPLHF. In DNA form, the CDR3 reads TGTGCCGGAACAGGGGGCGGTAATTCACCCCTCCACTTT.

The J gene is TRBJ1-1, the V gene TRBV11-2, with 10 bases fitting TRBD1. The CDR3 runs to 17 residues. Germline trimming cut 5 bases from V and 3 bases from J; bases unmatched to any gene: 12. Germline-derived CDR1 and CDR2 are SGHAT and FQNNGV. The CDR3 here is CASSKRQGAGQYTEAFF. The CDR3 region has the DNA TGTGCCAGCAGCAAGAGACAGGGGGCAGGACAGTACACTGAAGCTTTCTTT.

This sequence joins TRBV19 and TRBJ2-7; 7 bases match TRBD1. Trimming took 1 base from V and 4 from J; bases not matched to a gene: 4. Germline lookup yields CDR1 LNHDA and CDR2 SQIVND (reference sequence). The CDR3 runs to 14 residues. The CDR3 DNA follows: TGTGCCAGTAGTATAGGGGGACAGCTGTACGAGCAGTACTTC. It is translated as CASSIGGQLYEQYF.

The chain carries TRBV2 and TRBJ1-1; D call uncertain. V was clipped by 6 bases and J by 4 bases, with 9 bases between them. CDR3 length equals 12 residues. From germline, CDR1 is SNHLY and CDR2 FYNNEI. The CDR3 region is CASRRVSTEAFF. CDR3 nucleotide sequence: TGTGCCAGCAGGAGGGTGTCCACTGAAGCTTTCTTT.

The chain couples TRBV15 to TRBJ1-1; the match to TRBD1 covers 9 bases. The CDR3 loop spans 13 amino acids. V lost 1 base and J lost 7; bases outside the gene matches: 1. CDR1 LNHNV and CDR2 YYDKDF come from the germline V gene (reference sequence). The CDR3 protein is CATSRGQGGEAFF. CDR3 coding DNA: TGTGCCACCAGCAGAGGACAGGGGGGTGAAGCTTTCTTT.

J is TRBJ1-2 and V is TRBV28; TRBD1 matches at 7 bases. V lost 3 bases and J lost 6; bases outside the gene matches: 10. CDR1 and CDR2 from the germline V gene are MDHEN and SYDVKM. This CDR3 is 15 amino acids long. DNA of the CDR3: TGTGCCAGCAGTTTTGTAACTCAGGGGGTGAATGGCTACACCTTC. This gives the protein CASSFVTQGVNGYTF.

This rearrangement joins TRBV14 to TRBJ1-4; 8 bases map to TRBD1. V gave up 2 bases and J gave up 2 bases; unmatched junction bases: 1. The CDR3 length is 15 residues. Germline V gene sequence: CDR1 SGHDN, CDR2 FVKESK. DNA for the CDR3: TGTGCCAGCAGCCAACGGACAGGGACTAATGAAAAACTGTTTTTT. Its protein is CASSQRTGTNEKLFF.

The chain uses TRBV29-1 and TRBJ2-6; 7 bases agree with TRBD1. Trimming removed 6 bases from V and 0 bases from J; junction bases left unmatched: 5. The CDR3 contains 15 residues. Germline CDR1 SQVTM, CDR2 ANQGSEA. DNA of the CDR3: TGCAGCGTCGGGACAGCCCTCTCTGGGGCCAACGTCCTGACTTTC. This encodes CSVGTALSGANVLTF.

The chain links TRBV28 to TRBJ1-1; D is possibly TRBD1 (6 bases). This CDR3 comprises 14 residues. V was clipped by 8 bases and J by 4 bases, with 17 bases between them. Germline CDR1 reads MDHEN; CDR2 reads SYDVKM. CDR3 in amino acids: CASQRGGASTEAFF. The CDR3 DNA reads as TGTGCCAGCCAGCGGGGGGGCGCTTCCACTGAAGCTTTCTTT.

V and J are TRBV11-2 and TRBJ1-1; no clear D gene. Germline V gene lookup returns CDR1 SGHAT and CDR2 FQNNGV. V dropped 1 base and J dropped 1 base, with 7 bases sitting between them. This CDR3 contains 14 residues. The CDR3 DNA reads as TGTGCCAGCAGCTTAGCGTCAGGGAACACTGAAGCTTTCTTT. This sequence encodes CASSLASGNTEAFF.

The chain combines TRBV2 with TRBJ2-2, with TRBD1 matching 10 bases. The germline V gene encodes CDR1 SNHLY and CDR2 FYNNEI. This CDR3 region has 15 residues. V shed 7 bases, J shed 4 bases, and the junction held 6 bases outside the gene matches. The CDR3 region is CASTDRGLGTGELFF. CDR3 bases: TGTGCCAGCACAGACAGGGGGCTTGGCACCGGGGAGCTGTTTTTT.

The chain recombines TRBV10-3 with TRBJ1-3; the D is unclear. Trimming took off 10 bases at V and 9 bases at J, with 19 bases between the two ends. Germline loops: CDR1 ENHRY, CDR2 SYGVKD. The CDR3 covers 13 residues. This CDR3 is CATRQNEGSTIYF. CDR3 bases: TGTGCCACGCGGCAGAACGAAGGCAGCACCATATATTTT.

The chain is built from TRBV6-6 and TRBJ2-7; 12 positions match TRBD2. This CDR3 region has 13 residues. Per the germline V gene, CDR1 is MNHNY and CDR2 is SVGAGI (reference sequence). J was trimmed by 7 bases and V by 6 bases; bases with no gene match: 4. DNA of the CDR3: TGTGCCAGCAGGCTAGCGGGAGGGGGGGAGCAGTACTTC. Protein sequence: CASRLAGGGEQYF.

This sequence joins TRBV7-3 and TRBJ2-1; TRBD2 matches 9 bases. Trimming took 5 bases from V and 8 from J; bases not matched to a gene: 7. Germline CDR1 SGHTA, CDR2 FQGTGA. The CDR3 has 14 amino acids. CDR3 coding DNA: TGTGCCAGCAGCCCCGCTAGCGGGAATGATGAGCAGTTCTTC. This sequence encodes CASSPASGNDEQFF. The entire variable domain, with the rest obtained from reference TRBV7-3 and TRBJ2-1, is as follows: GAGVSQTPSNKVTEKGKYVELRCDPISGHTALYWYRQSLGQGPEFLIYFQGTGAADDSGLPNDRFFAVRPEGSVSTLKIQRTERGDSAVYLCASSPASGNDEQFFGPGTRLTVL.